These 2 T cell receptor beta chains were sequenced from one sample in a study of blood T cells in healthy people across ages. Sample-barcoded 5' priming and a J-beta primer mix drove a second PCR of about 6 to 12 cycles. TCRdb fed the 5' RACE reads into MiXCR, producing one record per CDR3 protein. The table has 750,000 to 850,000 distinct CDR3 sequences, 20% to 25% seen once. The same specimen was also included in a second study, on T cells of mothers and their children.

The material sequenced was blood. These receptors all come from a boy aged 5-17 years in good health.

The chain employs TRBV20-1 and TRBJ1-1, with D maybe TRBD1 (6 bases). The germline gives CDR1 DFQATT, CDR2 SNEGSKA (reference sequence). The V end lost 3 bases, the J end lost 4 bases, and 18 bases lay between the germline ends. This CDR3 comprises 15 residues. Here the CDR3 reads CSASPGTPRFTEAFF. The CDR3 DNA follows: TGCAGTGCTAGCCCTGGGACACCGCGGTTCACTGAAGCTTTCTTT.

The genes are TRBV7-2 and TRBJ2-5; the match to TRBD2 covers 10 bases. V shed 1 base and J 4 bases; nucleotides not matched to a gene: 9. Germline CDR1 is SGHTA and CDR2 is FQGNSA. The CDR3 has 17 amino acids. CDR3 nucleotides: TGTGCCAGCAGCTTAGGAGCGGGGGGGTCTCCCCGAGAGACCCAGTACTTC. Its translation: CASSLGAGGSPRETQYF.